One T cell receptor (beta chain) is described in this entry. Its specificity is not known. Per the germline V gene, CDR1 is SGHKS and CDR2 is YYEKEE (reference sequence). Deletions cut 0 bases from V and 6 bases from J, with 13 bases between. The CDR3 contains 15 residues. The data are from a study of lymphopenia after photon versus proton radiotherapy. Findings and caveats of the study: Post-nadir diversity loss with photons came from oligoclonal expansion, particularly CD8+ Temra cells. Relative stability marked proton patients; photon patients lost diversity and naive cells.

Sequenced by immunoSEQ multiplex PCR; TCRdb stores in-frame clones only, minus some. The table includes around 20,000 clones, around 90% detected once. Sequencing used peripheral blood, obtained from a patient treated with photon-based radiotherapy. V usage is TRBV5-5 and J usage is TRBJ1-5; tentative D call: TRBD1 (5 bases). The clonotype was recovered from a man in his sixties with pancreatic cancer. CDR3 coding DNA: TGTGCCAGCAGCTTGGAAGGGGCCACGGGTCAGCCCCAGCATTTT. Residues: CASSLEGATGQPQHF.